The rows below give T cell receptor beta chains drawn from one sample of a study of regulatory T cells in long-lasting Graves disease. TCRdb reprocessed the multiplex PCR reads with MiXCR, giving one entry per CDR3 protein. Counted here are 400,000 to 650,000 distinct CDR3 sequences, about 16% occurring once; the ten biggest clones make up approximately 25%. These same data were also listed under a study on T cells in Graves' hyperthyroidism and ophthalmopathy.

The input for sequencing was peripheral blood mononuclear cells (PBMCs), taken at new diagnosis, from a patient treated with antithyroid drugs. These receptors all stem from a woman aged 35-65 years with Graves disease. The CDR3 runs from the conserved cysteine through the conserved F or W. The order of the fields is J gene, clone size, D gene, V gene, CDR3 DNA, CDR3 protein. The D gene is left open where the match is weak. Size is omitted from some rows. Given values are once, few, many or a class for expanded clones.

>TRBJ1-6|many|TRBD1|TRBV12-3/TRBV12-4
TGTGCCAGCAGTAACTCGGGACAGGGAGCTAATTCACCCCTCCACTTT
CASSNSGQGANSPLHF
>TRBJ2-7|-|TRBD1|TRBV7-9
TGTGCCAGCAGCTTATATGGGACAGGGGATACCTACGAGCAGTACTTC
CASSLYGTGDTYEQYF
>TRBJ2-2|-|TRBD1|TRBV12-3/TRBV12-4
TGTGCCAGCAGCCCGGACAGGGTCGACACCGGGGAGCTGTTTTTT
CASSPDRVDTGELFF
>TRBJ2-1|-|-|TRBV4-1
TGCGCCAGCAGCCAAACCGGTGGGGGGTACAATGAGCAGTTCTTC
CASSQTGGGYNEQFF
>TRBJ1-1|many|-|TRBV12-3/TRBV12-4
TGTGCCAGCAGTTGGGGTAGCCAGAACACTGAAGCTTTCTTT
CASSWGSQNTEAFF
>TRBJ1-2|-|-|TRBV10-3
TGTGCCACCGGACCGACTTACGGTACCTATGGCTACACCTTC
CATGPTYGTYGYTF
>TRBJ1-6|few|-|TRBV28
TGTGCCAGCAGTTTATTACAGGGACCCTCCTATAATTCACCCCTCCACTTT
CASSLLQGPSYNSPLHF
>TRBJ1-2|many|-|TRBV2
TGTGCCAGCAGTGATAGCTTGGGATATGGCTACACCTTC
CASSDSLGYGYTF
>TRBJ1-1|many|-|TRBV13
TGTGCCAGCGGGTGGAACACTGAAGCTTTCTTT
CASGWNTEAFF
>TRBJ1-2|-|TRBD1|TRBV5-1
TGCGCCAGCAGCTGGGGGGGACAGACGAGTTCCTACACCTTC
CASSWGGQTSSYTF
>TRBJ2-1|many|-|TRBV2
TGTGCCAGCCAGAGGGGGGTTACCTACAATGAGCAGTTCTTC
CASQRGVTYNEQFF
>TRBJ2-2|-|-|TRBV12-3/TRBV12-4
TGTGCCAGCAGTTTACTACAGGGCCCCGGGGAGCTGTTTTTT
CASSLLQGPGELFF
>TRBJ2-1|many|TRBD2|TRBV7-3
TGTGCCAGCAGCTCCCGCCCGAAACTAGCGGGGGGGCCGAATGAGCAGTTCTTC
CASSSRPKLAGGPNEQFF
>TRBJ2-5|many|-|TRBV3-1
TGTGCCAGCAGCCGATCAAGCGACCAGTACTTC
CASSRSSDQYF
>TRBJ2-7|many|-|TRBV6-1
TGTGCCAGCAGCACCCGACCAGGAGCTTCCTACGAGCAGTACTTC
CASSTRPGASYEQYF
>TRBJ1-5|-|-|TRBV19
TGTGCCAGTAGTATTAGGGGGACGATGAATCAGCCCCAGCATTTT
CASSIRGTMNQPQHF
>TRBJ2-7|many|-|TRBV28
TGTGCCAGCAGTTTACACACAGTCTCCTACGAGCAGTACTTC
CASSLHTVSYEQYF
>TRBJ2-1|few|-|TRBV19
TGTGCCAGTTGCCCGCGGGGAATTGGGAATGAGCAGTTCTTC
CASCPRGIGNEQFF
>TRBJ1-5|many|-|TRBV12-3/TRBV12-4
TGTGCCATTACAAATTATGGTCAGCCCCAGCATTTT
CAITNYGQPQHF
>TRBJ2-2|-|-|TRBV18
TGTGCCAGCTCACCGCGTGAAGGGGTGAACACCGGGGAGCTGTTTTTT
CASSPREGVNTGELFF
>TRBJ2-3|many|-|TRBV20-1
TGCAGTGCTAGAGAGGATCTTAGCCGAAACACAGATACGCAGTATTTT
CSAREDLSRNTDTQYF
>TRBJ2-1|many|TRBD1|TRBV12-3/TRBV12-4
TGTGCCAGCAGTGTCAGGGGGCCTGCCTACAATGAGCAGTTCTTC
CASSVRGPAYNEQFF
>TRBJ1-5|many|-|TRBV30
TGTGCCTGCTCTACTAATAGCAATCAGCCCCAGCATTTT
CACSTNSNQPQHF
>TRBJ2-7|-|-|TRBV6-1
TGTGCCAGCAGTGAAGCGCTAGGAGAGAGGTACGAGCAGTACTTC
CASSEALGERYEQYF
>TRBJ2-3|-|TRBD2|TRBV10-3
TGTGCCATCAGTATGGCCGGGGGGACGGGGGGCACAGATACGCAGTATTTT
CAISMAGGTGGTDTQYF
>TRBJ1-4|few|TRBD1|TRBV11-2
TGTGCCAGCAGCTCCGCCCTACAGGGGGCGAGTGAAAAACTGTTTTTT
CASSSALQGASEKLFF
>TRBJ1-6|once|TRBD1|TRBV10-1
TGCGCCAGCCGGGACAGCGGTGGTAGTTCACCCCTCCACTTT
CASRDSGGSSPLHF
>TRBJ1-4|few|-|TRBV10-3
TGTGCCATCAGTGAGTCGGCAGTCGAAAAACTGTTTTTT
CAISESAVEKLFF
>TRBJ2-2|few|-|TRBV10-1
TGCGCCAGCAGTGCGGCAATTTTGAACACCGGGGAGCTGTTTTTT
CASSAAILNTGELFF